The clone carrying this T cell receptor (beta chain) appeared a few times. The V and J ends lost 4 bases and 13 bases, in that order; junction bases with no gene match: 8. The CDR3 runs 13 residues. CDR1 and CDR2 from the germline V gene are PRHDT and FYEKMQ (reference sequence). One entry per CDR3 protein, called by TCRdb with MiXCR from the RT-PCR reads. The top ten clones hold about 3.6% of a sample with more than 600,000 distinct CDR3 sequences, about 14% of them seen once. Material for sequencing was memory CD4+ T cells from blood. This sequence joins TRBV13 and TRBJ2-1, with 9 bases aligning to TRBD1. The TCR comes from a female donor in good health, serving as a healthy control. In DNA form, the CDR3 reads TGTGCCAGCAGCTCAACGACAGGGGGGAATCAGTTCTTC. It yields the protein CASSSTTGGNQFF.